This passage covers 26 T cell receptor beta chains from one sample sequenced in a study of cytomegalovirus exposure and HLA in healthy donors. The PCR was carried out with 60 Vbeta primers and 13 Jbeta primers. Generated by immunoSEQ multiplex PCR, the TCRdb table keeps only in-frame clones and is missing some. The repertoire has nearly 200,000 clones, roughly 80% of them found once; the top ten carry 6% to 8%. What was sequenced was PBMCs. The receptors here all came from a woman between 50 and 59 years old in good health and CMV-seropositive.

This rearrangement joins TRBV23-1 to TRBJ2-5; 7 bases line up with TRBD1. TRBV23-1 is known as an ORF, though its function is uncertain. V gave up 4 bases and J gave up 4 bases; unmatched junction bases: 12. CDR3 length equals 16 residues. In DNA form, the CDR3 reads TGCGCCAGCAGTCCCCCTCGACAGGGCCCCAGAGAGACCCAGTACTTC. Protein sequence: CASSPPRQGPRETQYF.

The rearrangement uses TRBV27 and TRBJ2-1, with TRBD2 as a possible D gene (7 bases). V gave up 7 bases and J gave up 9 bases, with 13 bases separating them. CDR1 and CDR2 (germline): MNHEY, SMNVEV (reference sequence). CDR3 length equals 12 residues. The CDR3 nucleotides read TGTGCCAGCAAGGGGGGGGCGGGTGAGCAGTTCTTC. Its protein product is CASKGGAGEQFF.

The chain employs TRBV18 and TRBJ1-2; no firm D call. This CDR3 is 15 amino acids long. Looked up from germline, CDR1 is KGHSH and CDR2 is LQKENI. Trimming removed 4 bases from V and 1 base from J, with 13 bases in between. CDR3 in DNA: TGTGCCAGCTCACACAACGGAGACGATAACTATGGCTACACCTTC. Translation: CASSHNGDDNYGYTF.

Remarks on this clone: One junction end disagrees with the germline gene, perhaps due to a read error. Other DNA variants within this sample encode the same CDR3. The chain uses TRBV7-9 and TRBJ1-5; 7 nucleotides agree with TRBD1. Germline CDR1 is SEHNR and CDR2 is FQNEAQ (reference sequence). The CDR3 has 13 amino acids. In DNA, the CDR3 is TGTTCCAGCAGCCTTACAGGGGATCAACCCCAGCATTTT. It is translated as CSSSLTGDQPQHF.

The CDR3 DNA sequence: TGTGCCAGCAGCCAACAGGGGGCTGAAAAACTGTTTTTT. This gives the protein CASSQQGAEKLFF. V usage is TRBV6-1 and J usage is TRBJ1-4, with 9 bases identical to TRBD1. This CDR3 spans 13 amino acids. Germline-derived CDR1 and CDR2 are MNHNS and SASEGT. V dropped 6 bases and J dropped 7; count of bases not matched to a gene: 3.

This clone was observed a handful of times. The chain has TRBV6-1 and TRBJ1-2; 8 bases match TRBD1. CDR1 and CDR2 from the germline V gene are MNHNS and SASEGT. The CDR3 extends over 15 amino acids. V was pared by 6 bases and J by 4 bases, with 10 bases of the junction left unmatched. CDR3 residues: CASSRGQGAGYGYTF. The CDR3 bases are TGTGCCAGCAGCCGAGGACAGGGTGCGGGCTATGGCTACACCTTC.

This clone was seen a few times. CDR3 region: CASSFGQGTYNEQFF. CDR3 DNA: TGTGCCAGCAGTTTCGGACAGGGGACCTACAATGAGCAGTTCTTC. V gene TRBV28 combines with J gene TRBJ2-1; 9 positions match TRBD1. V lost 3 bases and J lost 2; bases outside the gene matches: 2. CDR1 and CDR2 from the germline V gene are MDHEN and SYDVKM. This CDR3 has 15 amino acids.

The rearrangement joins TRBV4-1 to TRBJ2-7; the D gene is possibly TRBD2 (5 bases). This CDR3 is 15 amino acids long. V lost 1 base to trimming and J lost 8 bases, with 18 bases between them. Germline V gene lookup returns CDR1 MGHRA and CDR2 YSYEKL. The CDR3 coding sequence is TGCGCCAGCAGCCAAGGGAGCGGAGATGCTTATAAGCAGTACTTC. Protein product: CASSQGSGDAYKQYF.

The V and J genes are TRBV6-5 and TRBJ2-7; possible D gene TRBD1, 8 bases. The CDR3 contains 14 residues. Trimming took off 0 bases at V and 7 bases at J, with 13 bases between the two ends. Looked up from germline, CDR1 is MNHEY and CDR2 is SVGAGI. This chain's CDR3 is CASSYSIQGGEQYF. Here the CDR3 DNA reads TGTGCCAGCAGTTACTCTATACAGGGGGGGGAGCAGTACTTC.

The rearrangement links TRBV6-6 to TRBJ2-2, with 8 bases identical to TRBD2. Germline assignment: CDR1 MNHNY and CDR2 SVGAGI (reference sequence). The CDR3 runs 15 residues. The V gene end was trimmed by 6 bases and the J gene end by 5 bases; junction bases not matched to a gene: 8. The CDR3 coding sequence is TGTGCCAGCAGCTACGGGAGGGGGAGGACCGGGGAGCTGTTTTTT. This sequence encodes CASSYGRGRTGELFF.

The chain links TRBV6-1 to TRBJ2-7; 7 bases line up with TRBD1. This CDR3 is 16 amino acids long. In germline, CDR1 is MNHNS, CDR2 SASEGT. Unmatched junction bases numbered 8, after V lost 3 bases and J lost 0 bases. CDR3 residues: CASSEPTGAGSYEQYF. As DNA, the CDR3 is TGTGCCAGCAGTGAGCCTACAGGGGCAGGCTCCTACGAGCAGTACTTC.

The CDR3 region has the DNA TGTGCCAGCAGCTTACGGCGCCTAGATGAGCAGTTCTTC. It yields the protein CASSLRRLDEQFF. The chain has TRBV13 and TRBJ2-1; no clear D. The CDR3 runs 13 residues. Trimming left V 2 bases short and J 8 bases short, with 10 bases between. The germline V gene encodes CDR1 PRHDT and CDR2 FYEKMQ (reference sequence).

The sample holds a few counts of this clone. The V call is TRBV29-1, the J call TRBJ1-1, with D possibly TRBD1 on 5 matching bases. The CDR3 consists of 12 residues. CDR1 and CDR2 from the germline V gene are SQVTM and ANQGSEA. V lost 4 bases, J lost 7 bases, and 13 bases lay in between. The CDR3 loop reads CSVGSQGDEAFF. The CDR3 coding sequence is TGCAGCGTTGGAAGTCAGGGTGATGAAGCTTTCTTT.

V usage is TRBV19 and J usage is TRBJ1-6; 7 bases match TRBD1. Germline V CDR1 and CDR2: LNHDA, SQIVND (reference sequence). J lost 8 bases, V lost 8 bases, and 6 bases had no gene match. The CDR3 loop spans 13 amino acids. The CDR3 nucleotides are TGTGCCAGTCGCGGGACAGTGGATTCACCCCTCCACTTT. Its translation: CASRGTVDSPLHF. Filled out from reference TRBV19 and TRBJ1-6, the complete variable domain reads DGGITQSPKYLFRKEGQNVTLSCEQNLNHDAMYWYRQDPGQGLRLIYYSQIVNDFQKGDIAEGYSVSREKKESFPLTVTSAQKNPTAFYLCASRGTVDSPLHFGNGTRLTVT.

The chain recombines TRBV19 with TRBJ2-5; 11 bases are a match to TRBD2. The J call may be incorrect, as the DNA end agrees better with TRBJ2-7. This CDR3 is built from 14 residues. CDR1 is LNHDA and CDR2 is SQIVND in the germline V gene (reference sequence). This chain's CDR3 is CASSTSGSAYEQYF. The CDR3 nucleotides are TGTGCCAGTAGCACTAGCGGGAGCGCCTACGAGCAGTACTTC.

The V gene is TRBV28, the J gene TRBJ1-4, with 8 bases identical to TRBD1. The junction had 21 bases not matched to a gene; V was cut back by 4 bases and J by 8 bases. The CDR3 totals 19 residues. Germline V gene data show CDR1 as MDHEN and CDR2 as SYDVKM. Written as DNA, the CDR3 is TGTGCCAGCAGTTCACGACTTGGGACAGGAGGGGCGTCGTACGAAAAACTGTTTTTT. As protein: CASSSRLGTGGASYEKLFF.

This chain connects TRBV15 to TRBJ1-5; D possibly corresponds to TRBD1 (6 bases). Trimming removed 4 bases from V and 5 bases from J, with 12 bases in between. CDR1 LNHNV and CDR2 YYDKDF come from the germline V gene (reference sequence). CDR3 length: 14 residues. CDR3 DNA sequence: TGTGCCACCAGCATCGGACAGATTCATCAGCCCCAGCATTTT. This codes for CATSIGQIHQPQHF. Combining the CDR3 with reference TRBV15 and TRBJ1-5 gives the whole variable domain DAMVIQNPRYQVTQFGKPVTLSCSQTLNHNVMYWYQQKSSQAPKLLFHYYDKDFNNEADTPDNFQSRRPNTSFCFLDIRSPGLGDTAMYLCATSIGQIHQPQHFGDGTRLSIL.

The CDR3 nucleotides are TGTGCCAGCAGTCCCCTCCGGGGAGTTAATAATTCACCCCTCCACTTT. Protein product: CASSPLRGVNNSPLHF. The rearrangement joins TRBV27 to TRBJ1-6; D uncertain. V was cut by 5 bases and J by 5 bases, with 16 bases left in between. The CDR3 contains 16 residues. In germline, CDR1 is MNHEY, CDR2 SMNVEV (reference sequence).

V usage is TRBV29-1 and J usage is TRBJ2-5; D is uncertain. Germline V CDR1 and CDR2: SQVTM, ANQGSEA. V lost 4 bases and J lost 2, with 8 bases in between. The CDR3 sequence is 12 residues long. DNA for the CDR3: TGCAGCGTTGGGGCAGCACAAGAGACCCAGTACTTC. This sequence encodes CSVGAAQETQYF.

In regard to this clone: In the same sample, other DNA sequences code for this CDR3. The chain is built from TRBV5-4 and TRBJ2-2, with 11 bases matching TRBD2. Looked up from germline, CDR1 is SGHNT and CDR2 is YYREEE (reference sequence). The CDR3 contains 16 residues. The V and J ends lost 3 bases and 2 bases, in that order; junction bases with no gene match: 3. CDR3 loop: CASSSGTSGNTGELFF. The CDR3 bases are TGTGCCAGCAGCTCCGGGACTAGCGGTAACACCGGGGAGCTGTTTTTT.

This chain uses TRBV19 with TRBJ1-5; possible D gene TRBD1, 6 bases. Trimming took off 5 bases at V and 3 bases at J, with 8 bases between the two ends. The CDR3 loop spans 13 amino acids. Germline V CDR1 and CDR2: LNHDA, SQIVND (reference sequence). CDR3 nucleotide sequence: TGTGCCAGTAGTCGGACAGTCAATCAGCCCCAGCATTTT. Its protein is CASSRTVNQPQHF.

This clone was counted a few times. This rearrangement joins TRBV6-1 to TRBJ1-3; possible D gene TRBD1, 5 bases. Trimming removed 0 bases at V and 4 bases at J, with 7 bases between. Germline V CDR1 and CDR2: MNHNS, SASEGT. The length of the CDR3 is 14 residues. This CDR3 reads CASSEAYRGNTIYF. The CDR3 DNA sequence: TGTGCCAGCAGTGAAGCATACAGGGGAAACACCATATATTTT.

The chain uses TRBV2 and TRBJ1-2; 9 bases match TRBD1. The ends lost 6 bases at V and 5 bases at J; junction bases unmatched: 10. CDR3 length equals 15 residues. The germline V gene encodes CDR1 SNHLY and CDR2 FYNNEI. The CDR3 loop is CASRFTPGQGYGYTF. In nucleotides, the CDR3 is TGTGCCAGCAGGTTCACCCCAGGACAGGGGTATGGCTACACCTTC.

This chain links TRBV21-1 with TRBJ2-5; the table's TRBD2 call for D was not verified on the DNA. TRBV21-1 is an annotated pseudogene. The CDR3 is 12 residues long. In nucleotides, the CDR3 is TGTGCCAGCAGCAAAGAGGCGGGGACCCAGTACTTC. Translation gives CASSKEAGTQYF.

The genes are TRBV28 and TRBJ2-5; D ambiguous. This CDR3 comprises 13 residues. Germline V gene data show CDR1 as MDHEN and CDR2 as SYDVKM. The ends were cut back, 3 bases at V and 0 bases at J, with 5 bases in the middle. The CDR3 nucleotides read TGTGCCAGCAGTTTGGCCCACCAAGAGACCCAGTACTTC. This sequence encodes CASSLAHQETQYF.

The chain links TRBV27 to TRBJ1-4; no firm D call. CDR1 and CDR2 (germline): MNHEY, SMNVEV (reference sequence). The CDR3 runs 14 residues. V gave up 2 bases and J gave up 9 bases, with 13 bases separating them. CDR3 amino acids: CASSLGTPSQKLFF. The CDR3 nucleotides are TGTGCCAGCAGTTTAGGCACCCCATCCCAAAAACTGTTTTTT.